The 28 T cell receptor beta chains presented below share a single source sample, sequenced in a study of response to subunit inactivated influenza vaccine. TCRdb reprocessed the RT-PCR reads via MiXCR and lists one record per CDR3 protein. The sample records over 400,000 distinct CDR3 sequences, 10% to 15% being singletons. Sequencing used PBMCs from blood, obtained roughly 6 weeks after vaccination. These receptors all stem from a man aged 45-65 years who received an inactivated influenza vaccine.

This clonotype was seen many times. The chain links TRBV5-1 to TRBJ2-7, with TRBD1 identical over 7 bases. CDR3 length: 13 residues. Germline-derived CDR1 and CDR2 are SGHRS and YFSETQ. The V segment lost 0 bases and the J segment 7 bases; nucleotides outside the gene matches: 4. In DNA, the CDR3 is TGCGCCAGCAGCTTGGAGGGGGCGCGGGAGCAGTACTTC. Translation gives CASSLEGAREQYF.

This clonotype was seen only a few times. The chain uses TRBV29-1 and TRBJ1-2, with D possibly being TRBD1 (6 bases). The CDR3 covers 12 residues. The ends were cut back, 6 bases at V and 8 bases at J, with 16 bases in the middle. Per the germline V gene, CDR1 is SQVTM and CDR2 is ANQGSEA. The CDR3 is CSVLGAAAGYTF. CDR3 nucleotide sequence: TGCAGCGTCTTGGGGGCAGCCGCCGGCTACACCTTC.

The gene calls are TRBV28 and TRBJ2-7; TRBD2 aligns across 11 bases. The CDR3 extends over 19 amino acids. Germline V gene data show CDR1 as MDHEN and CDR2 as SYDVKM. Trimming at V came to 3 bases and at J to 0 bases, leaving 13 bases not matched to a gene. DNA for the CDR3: TGTGCCAGCAGTTTCACTAGCGGGGGTAAACTAATTCTCTCCTACGAGCAGTACTTC. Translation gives CASSFTSGGKLILSYEQYF.

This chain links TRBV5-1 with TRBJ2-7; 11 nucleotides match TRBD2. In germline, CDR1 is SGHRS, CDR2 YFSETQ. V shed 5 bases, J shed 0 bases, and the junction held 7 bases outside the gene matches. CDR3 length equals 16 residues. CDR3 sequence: CASSRTSGRVSYEQYF. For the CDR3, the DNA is TGCGCCAGCAGTCGTACTAGCGGGAGAGTCTCCTACGAGCAGTACTTC.

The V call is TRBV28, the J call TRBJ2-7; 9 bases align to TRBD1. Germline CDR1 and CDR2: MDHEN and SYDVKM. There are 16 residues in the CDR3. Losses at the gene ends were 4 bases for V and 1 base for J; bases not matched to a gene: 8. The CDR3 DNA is TGTGCCAGCAGTTCACCACAGGGGGCTGGTTCCTACGAGCAGTACTTC. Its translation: CASSSPQGAGSYEQYF.

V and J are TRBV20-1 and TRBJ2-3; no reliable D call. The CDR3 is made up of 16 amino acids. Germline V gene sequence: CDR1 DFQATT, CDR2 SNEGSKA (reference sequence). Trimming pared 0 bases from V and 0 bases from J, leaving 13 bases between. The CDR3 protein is CSARDPAFLSTDTQYF. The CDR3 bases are TGCAGTGCTAGAGATCCGGCCTTCCTTAGCACAGATACGCAGTATTTT.

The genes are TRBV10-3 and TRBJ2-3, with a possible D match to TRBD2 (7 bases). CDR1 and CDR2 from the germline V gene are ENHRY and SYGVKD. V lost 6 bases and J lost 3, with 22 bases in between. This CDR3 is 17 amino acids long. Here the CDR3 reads CAIRPDGGPNNTDTQYF. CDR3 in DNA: TGTGCCATCAGACCCGACGGGGGGCCGAATAATACAGATACGCAGTATTTT.

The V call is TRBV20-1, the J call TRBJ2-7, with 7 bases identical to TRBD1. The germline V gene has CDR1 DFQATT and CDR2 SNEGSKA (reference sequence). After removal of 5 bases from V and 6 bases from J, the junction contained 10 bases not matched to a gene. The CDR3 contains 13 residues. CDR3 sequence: CSAGRDSLPEQYF. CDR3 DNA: TGCAGTGCTGGTCGGGACAGCCTTCCCGAGCAGTACTTC.

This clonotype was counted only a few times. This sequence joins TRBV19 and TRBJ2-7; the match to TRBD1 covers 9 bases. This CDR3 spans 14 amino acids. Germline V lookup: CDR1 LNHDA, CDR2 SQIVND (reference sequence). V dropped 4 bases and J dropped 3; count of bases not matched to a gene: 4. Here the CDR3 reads CASSTRQGGYEQYF. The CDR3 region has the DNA TGTGCCAGTAGTACCCGACAGGGGGGCTACGAGCAGTACTTC. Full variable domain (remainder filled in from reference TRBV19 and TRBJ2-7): DGGITQSPKYLFRKEGQNVTLSCEQNLNHDAMYWYRQDPGQGLRLIYYSQIVNDFQKGDIAEGYSVSREKKESFPLTVTSAQKNPTAFYLCASSTRQGGYEQYFGPGTRLTVT.

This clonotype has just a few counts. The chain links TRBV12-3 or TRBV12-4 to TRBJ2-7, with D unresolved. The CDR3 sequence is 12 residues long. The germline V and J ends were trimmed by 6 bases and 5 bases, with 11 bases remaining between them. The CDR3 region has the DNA TGTGCCAGCAGCCAGGTTCCCCACGAGCAGTACTTC. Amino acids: CASSQVPHEQYF.

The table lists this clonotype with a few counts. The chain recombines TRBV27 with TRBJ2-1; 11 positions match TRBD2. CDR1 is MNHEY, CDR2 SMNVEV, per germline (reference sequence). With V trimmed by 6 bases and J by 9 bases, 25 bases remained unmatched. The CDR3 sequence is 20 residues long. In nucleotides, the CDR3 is TGTGCCAGCAGCTTACCCCTTTTAACCTTAGCGGGGGGGCTCAGGTTTGAGCAGTTCTTC. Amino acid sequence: CASSLPLLTLAGGLRFEQFF.

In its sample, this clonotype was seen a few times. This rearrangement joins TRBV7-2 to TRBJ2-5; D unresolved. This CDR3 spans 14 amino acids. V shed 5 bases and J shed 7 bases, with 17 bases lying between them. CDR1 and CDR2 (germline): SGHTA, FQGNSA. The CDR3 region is CASSPPGLGSTQYF. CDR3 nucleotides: TGTGCCAGCAGCCCCCCCGGGCTCGGTTCGACCCAGTACTTC.

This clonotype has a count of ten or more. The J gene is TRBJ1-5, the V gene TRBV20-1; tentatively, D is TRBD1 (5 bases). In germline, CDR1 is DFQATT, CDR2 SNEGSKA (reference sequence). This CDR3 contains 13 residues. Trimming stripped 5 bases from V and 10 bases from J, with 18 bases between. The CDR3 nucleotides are TGCAGTGCTCTAACGGACACCTCCCTACCCCAGCATTTT. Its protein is CSALTDTSLPQHF.

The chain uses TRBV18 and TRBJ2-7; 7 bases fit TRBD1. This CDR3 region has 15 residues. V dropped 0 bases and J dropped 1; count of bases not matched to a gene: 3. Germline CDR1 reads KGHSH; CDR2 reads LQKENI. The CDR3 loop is CASSPPLTGSYEQYF. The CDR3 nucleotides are TGTGCCAGCTCACCACCGCTGACAGGGTCCTACGAGCAGTACTTC.

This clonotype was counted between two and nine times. The CDR3 reads CSAAGGDRGRIADTQYF. CDR3 DNA sequence: TGCAGTGCAGCAGGGGGGGACAGGGGGCGAATTGCAGATACGCAGTATTTT. The chain combines TRBV20-1 with TRBJ2-3; 12 bases match TRBD1. The CDR3 is 17 residues long. The germline gives CDR1 DFQATT, CDR2 SNEGSKA (reference sequence). The J segment lost 4 bases and the V segment lost 6 bases, leaving 14 bases of the junction unmatched.

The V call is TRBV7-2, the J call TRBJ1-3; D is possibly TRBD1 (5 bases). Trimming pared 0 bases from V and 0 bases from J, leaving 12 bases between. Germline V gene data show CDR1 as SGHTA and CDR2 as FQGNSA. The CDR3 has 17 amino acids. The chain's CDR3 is CASSLAGSGTSGNTIYF. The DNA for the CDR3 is TGTGCCAGCAGCTTAGCAGGTTCAGGGACCTCTGGAAACACCATATATTTT.

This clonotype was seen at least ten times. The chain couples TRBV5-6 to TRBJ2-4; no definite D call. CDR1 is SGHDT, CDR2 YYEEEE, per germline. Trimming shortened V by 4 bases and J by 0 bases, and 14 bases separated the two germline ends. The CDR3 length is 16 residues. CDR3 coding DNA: TGTGCCAGCAGCGGCGACGGAAATCTAGCCAAAAACATTCAGTACTTC. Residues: CASSGDGNLAKNIQYF.

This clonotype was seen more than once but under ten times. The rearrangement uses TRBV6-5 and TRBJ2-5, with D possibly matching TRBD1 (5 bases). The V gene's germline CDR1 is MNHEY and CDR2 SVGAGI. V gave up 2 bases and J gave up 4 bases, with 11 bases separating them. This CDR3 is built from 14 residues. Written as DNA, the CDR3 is TGTGCCAGCAGTTACCCCAGGGTAGGAGAGACCCAGTACTTC. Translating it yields CASSYPRVGETQYF.

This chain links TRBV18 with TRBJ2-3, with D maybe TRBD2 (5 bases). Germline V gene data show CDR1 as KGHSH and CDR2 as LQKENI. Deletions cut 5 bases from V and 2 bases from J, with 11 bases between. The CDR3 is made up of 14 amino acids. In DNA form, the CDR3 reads TGTGCCAGCTCAAAGGGAGTGAACACAGATACGCAGTATTTT. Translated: CASSKGVNTDTQYF.

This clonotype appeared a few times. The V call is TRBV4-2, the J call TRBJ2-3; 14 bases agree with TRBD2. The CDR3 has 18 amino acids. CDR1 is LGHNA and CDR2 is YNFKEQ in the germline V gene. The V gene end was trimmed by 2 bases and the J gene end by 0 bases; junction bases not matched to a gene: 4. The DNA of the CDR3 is TGTGCCAGCAGCCAACCGGGACTAGCGGGGGCTAGCACAGATACGCAGTATTTT. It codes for CASSQPGLAGASTDTQYF.

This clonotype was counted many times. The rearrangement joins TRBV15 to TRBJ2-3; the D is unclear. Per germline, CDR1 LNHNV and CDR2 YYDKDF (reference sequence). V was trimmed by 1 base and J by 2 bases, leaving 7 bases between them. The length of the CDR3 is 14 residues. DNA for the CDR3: TGTGCCACCAGCAGAGTACAGTTCACAGATACGCAGTATTTT. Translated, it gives CATSRVQFTDTQYF.

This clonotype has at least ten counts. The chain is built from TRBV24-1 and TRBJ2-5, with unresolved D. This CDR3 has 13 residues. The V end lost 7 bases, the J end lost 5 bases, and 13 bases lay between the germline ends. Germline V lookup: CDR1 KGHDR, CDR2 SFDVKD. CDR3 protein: CATSAHGSETQYF. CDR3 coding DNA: TGTGCCACCAGCGCCCATGGGTCGGAGACCCAGTACTTC.

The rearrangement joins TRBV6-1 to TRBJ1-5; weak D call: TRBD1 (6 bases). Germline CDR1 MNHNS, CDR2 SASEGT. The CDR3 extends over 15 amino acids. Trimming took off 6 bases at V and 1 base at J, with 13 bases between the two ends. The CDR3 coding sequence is TGTGCCAGCAGGCAAACAGGGATGAGCAATCAGCCCCAGCATTTT. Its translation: CASRQTGMSNQPQHF.

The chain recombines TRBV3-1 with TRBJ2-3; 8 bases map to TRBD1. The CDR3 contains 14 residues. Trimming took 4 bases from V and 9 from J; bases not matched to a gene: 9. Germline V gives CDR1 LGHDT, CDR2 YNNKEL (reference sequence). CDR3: CASSPGTGGATQYF. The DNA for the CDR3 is TGTGCCAGCAGCCCGGGGACAGGCGGAGCCACGCAGTATTTT.

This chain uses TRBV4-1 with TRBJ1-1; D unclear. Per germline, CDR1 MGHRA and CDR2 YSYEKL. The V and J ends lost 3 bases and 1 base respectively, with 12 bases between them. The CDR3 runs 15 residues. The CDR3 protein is CASSQTTVRNTEAFF. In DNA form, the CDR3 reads TGCGCCAGCAGCCAGACTACAGTGAGGAACACTGAAGCTTTCTTT.

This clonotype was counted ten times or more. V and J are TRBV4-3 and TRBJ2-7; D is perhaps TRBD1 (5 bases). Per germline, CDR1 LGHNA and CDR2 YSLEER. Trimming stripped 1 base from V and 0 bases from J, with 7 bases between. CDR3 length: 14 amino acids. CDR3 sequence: CASSQVGDSYEQYF. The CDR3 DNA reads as TGCGCCAGCAGCCAAGTAGGGGACTCCTACGAGCAGTACTTC.

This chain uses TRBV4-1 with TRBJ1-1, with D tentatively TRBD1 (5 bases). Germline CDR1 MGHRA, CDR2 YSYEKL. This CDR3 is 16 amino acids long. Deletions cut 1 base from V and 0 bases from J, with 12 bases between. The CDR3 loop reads CASSQGPGTVNTEAFF. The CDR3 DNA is TGCGCCAGCAGCCAAGGGCCCGGGACGGTGAACACTGAAGCTTTCTTT.

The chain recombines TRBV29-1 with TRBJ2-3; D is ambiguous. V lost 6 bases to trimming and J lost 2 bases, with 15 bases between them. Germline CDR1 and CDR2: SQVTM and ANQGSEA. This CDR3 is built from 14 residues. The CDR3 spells CSVVMTGHTDTQYF. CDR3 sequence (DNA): TGCAGCGTGGTCATGACGGGTCACACAGATACGCAGTATTTT.